This record covers a single T cell receptor beta chain. Each CDR3 protein is one row after TCRdb ran MiXCR on the 5' RACE reads. Of about 81,000 distinct CDR3 sequences listed, 11% to 15% are singletons. The CDR3 has 15 residues. With V trimmed by 5 bases and J by 4 bases, 5 bases remained unmatched. Germline V gene data show CDR1 as MNHEY and CDR2 as SMNVEV (reference sequence). The sample is drawn from a study of early T cells in non-severe SARS-CoV-2 infection. Study at large: Sequencing input comprised bulk RNA from unsorted whole blood; chain pairing was not available.

The sample consisted of whole blood. The J gene is TRBJ2-2, the V gene TRBV27; 9 bases are a match to TRBD1. The receptor was derived from an adult who was a healthcare worker with PCR-confirmed SARS-CoV-2 infection or an uninfected control (not recorded which). The CDR3 sequence is CASSGQGSSTGELFF. Here the CDR3 DNA reads TGTGCCAGCAGTGGACAGGGGAGTAGCACCGGGGAGCTGTTTTTT.